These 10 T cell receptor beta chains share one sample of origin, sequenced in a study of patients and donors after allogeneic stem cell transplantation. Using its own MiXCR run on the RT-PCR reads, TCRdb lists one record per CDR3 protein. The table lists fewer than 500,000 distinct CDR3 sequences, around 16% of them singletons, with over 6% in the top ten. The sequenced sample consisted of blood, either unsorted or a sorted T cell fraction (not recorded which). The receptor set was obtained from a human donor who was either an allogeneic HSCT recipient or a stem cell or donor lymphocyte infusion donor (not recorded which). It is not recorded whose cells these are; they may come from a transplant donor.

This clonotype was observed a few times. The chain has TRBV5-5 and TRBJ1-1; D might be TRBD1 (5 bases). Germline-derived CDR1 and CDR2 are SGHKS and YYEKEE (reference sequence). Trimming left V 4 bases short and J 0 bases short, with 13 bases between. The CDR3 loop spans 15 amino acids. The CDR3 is CASSVTGLLNTEAFF. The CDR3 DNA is TGTGCCAGCAGCGTGACGGGACTCCTGAACACTGAAGCTTTCTTT.

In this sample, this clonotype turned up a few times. Written as DNA, the CDR3 is TGTGCCAGCAATGTCGGACAGCTTAATTCACCCCTCCACTTT. It codes for CASNVGQLNSPLHF. V usage is TRBV6-1 and J usage is TRBJ1-6; weak D call: TRBD1 (6 bases). V was clipped by 7 bases and J by 6 bases, with 13 bases between them. The CDR3 consists of 14 residues. Germline CDR1 and CDR2: MNHNS and SASEGT.

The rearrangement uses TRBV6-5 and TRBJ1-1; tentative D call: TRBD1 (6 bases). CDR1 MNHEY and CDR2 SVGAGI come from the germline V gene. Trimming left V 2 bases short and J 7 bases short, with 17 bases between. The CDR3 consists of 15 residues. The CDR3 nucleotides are TGTGCCAGCAGTTACCGAGGAGACCCGGGACATGAAGCTTTCTTT. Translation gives CASSYRGDPGHEAFF.

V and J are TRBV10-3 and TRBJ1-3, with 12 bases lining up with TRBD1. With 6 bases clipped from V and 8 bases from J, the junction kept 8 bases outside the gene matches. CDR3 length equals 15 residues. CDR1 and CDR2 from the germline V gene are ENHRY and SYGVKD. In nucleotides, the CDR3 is TGTGCCATCAGGAGGGGACAGGGGGCTGAAGACACCATATATTTT. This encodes CAIRRGQGAEDTIYF.

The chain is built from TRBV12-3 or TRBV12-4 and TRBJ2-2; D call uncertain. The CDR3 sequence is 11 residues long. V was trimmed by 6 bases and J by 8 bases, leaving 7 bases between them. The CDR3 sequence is CASSPRGELFF. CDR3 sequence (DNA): TGTGCCAGCAGCCCCCGGGGGGAGCTGTTTTTT.

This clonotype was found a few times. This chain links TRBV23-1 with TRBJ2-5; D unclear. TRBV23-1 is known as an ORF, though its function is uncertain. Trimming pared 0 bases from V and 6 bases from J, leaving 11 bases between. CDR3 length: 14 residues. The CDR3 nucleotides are TGCGCCAGCAGTCAATCAAGAGTGGCGAAGACCCAGTACTTC. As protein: CASSQSRVAKTQYF.

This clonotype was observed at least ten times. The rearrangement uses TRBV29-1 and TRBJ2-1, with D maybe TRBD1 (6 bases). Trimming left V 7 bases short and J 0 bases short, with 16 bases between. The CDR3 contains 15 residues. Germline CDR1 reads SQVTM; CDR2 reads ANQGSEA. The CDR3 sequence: CSAEGRGSSYNEQFF. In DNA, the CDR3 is TGCAGCGCCGAGGGAAGGGGGAGCTCCTACAATGAGCAGTTCTTC.

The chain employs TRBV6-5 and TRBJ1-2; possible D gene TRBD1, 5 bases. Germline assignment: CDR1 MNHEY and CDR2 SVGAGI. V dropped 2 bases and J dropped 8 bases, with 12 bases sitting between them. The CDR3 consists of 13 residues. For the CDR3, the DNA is TGTGCCAGCAGTTACGGGACCACGGGGGGCTACACCTTC. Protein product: CASSYGTTGGYTF.

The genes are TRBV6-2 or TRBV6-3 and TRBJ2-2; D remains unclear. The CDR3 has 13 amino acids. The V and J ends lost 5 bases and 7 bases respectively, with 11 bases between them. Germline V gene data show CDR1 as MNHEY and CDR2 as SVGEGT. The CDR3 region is CASSDLVGGELFF. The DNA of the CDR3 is TGTGCCAGCAGTGACCTGGTCGGCGGGGAGCTGTTTTTT.

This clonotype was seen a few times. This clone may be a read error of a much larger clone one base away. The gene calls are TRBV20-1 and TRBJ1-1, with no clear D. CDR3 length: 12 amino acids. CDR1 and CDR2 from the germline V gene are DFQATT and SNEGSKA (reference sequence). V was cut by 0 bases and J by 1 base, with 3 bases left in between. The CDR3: CSARDGNTEAFF. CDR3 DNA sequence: TGCAGTGCTAGAGACGGGAACACTGAAGCTTTCTTT.